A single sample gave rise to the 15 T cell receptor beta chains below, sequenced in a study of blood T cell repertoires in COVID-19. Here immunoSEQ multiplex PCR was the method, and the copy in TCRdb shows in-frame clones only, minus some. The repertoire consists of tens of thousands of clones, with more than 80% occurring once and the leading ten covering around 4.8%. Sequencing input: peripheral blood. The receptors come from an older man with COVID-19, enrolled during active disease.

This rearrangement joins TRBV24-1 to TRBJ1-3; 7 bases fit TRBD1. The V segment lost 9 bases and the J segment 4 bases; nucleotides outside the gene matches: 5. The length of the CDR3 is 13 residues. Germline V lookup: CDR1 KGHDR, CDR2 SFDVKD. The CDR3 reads CATADRAGNTIYF. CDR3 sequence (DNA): TGTGCCACCGCAGACAGGGCCGGAAACACCATATATTTT.

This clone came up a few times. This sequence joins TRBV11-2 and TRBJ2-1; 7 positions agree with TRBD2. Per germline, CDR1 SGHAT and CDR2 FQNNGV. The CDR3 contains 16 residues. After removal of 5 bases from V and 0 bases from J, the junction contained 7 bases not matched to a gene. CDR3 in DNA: TGTGCCAGCAGCCCACCGGGACTACCCTCCTACAATGAGCAGTTCTTC. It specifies CASSPPGLPSYNEQFF.

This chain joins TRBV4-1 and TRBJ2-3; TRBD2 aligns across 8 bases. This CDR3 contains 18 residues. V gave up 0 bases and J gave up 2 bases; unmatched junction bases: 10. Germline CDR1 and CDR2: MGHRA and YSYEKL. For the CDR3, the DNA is TGCGCCAGCAGCCAAGAGGCTCCGGGACTAGTTTTCACAGATACGCAGTATTTT. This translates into CASSQEAPGLVFTDTQYF.

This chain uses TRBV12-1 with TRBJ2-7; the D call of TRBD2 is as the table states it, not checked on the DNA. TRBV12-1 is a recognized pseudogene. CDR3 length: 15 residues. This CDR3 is CASSSLAGVRAEQYF. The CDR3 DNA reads TGTGCCAGCAGCTCACTAGCGGGAGTTAGGGCCGAGCAGTACTTC.

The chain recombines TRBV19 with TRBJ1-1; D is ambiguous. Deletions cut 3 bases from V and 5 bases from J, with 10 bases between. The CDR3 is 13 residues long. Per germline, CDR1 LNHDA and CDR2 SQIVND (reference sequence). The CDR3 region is CASSMGRETEAFF. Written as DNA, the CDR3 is TGTGCCAGTAGTATGGGGAGGGAGACTGAAGCTTTCTTT.

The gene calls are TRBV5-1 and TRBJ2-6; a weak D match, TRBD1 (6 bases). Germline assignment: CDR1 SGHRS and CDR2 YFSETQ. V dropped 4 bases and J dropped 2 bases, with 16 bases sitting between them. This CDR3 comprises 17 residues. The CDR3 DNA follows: TGCGCCAGCAGCCTGTCAGGGGTAGGCACTGGGGCCAACGTCCTGACTTTC. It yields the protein CASSLSGVGTGANVLTF.

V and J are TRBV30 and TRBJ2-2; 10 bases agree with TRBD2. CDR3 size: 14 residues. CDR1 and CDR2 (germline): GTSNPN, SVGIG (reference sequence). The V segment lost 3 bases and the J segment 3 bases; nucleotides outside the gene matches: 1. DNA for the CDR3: TGTGCCTGGAGACTAGCGGGATACACCGGGGAGCTGTTTTTT. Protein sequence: CAWRLAGYTGELFF.

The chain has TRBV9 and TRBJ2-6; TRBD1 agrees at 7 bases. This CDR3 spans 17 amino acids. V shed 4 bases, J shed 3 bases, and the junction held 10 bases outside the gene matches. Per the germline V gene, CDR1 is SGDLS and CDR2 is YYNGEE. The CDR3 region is CASSLGKTGSGANVLTF. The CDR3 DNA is TGTGCCAGCAGCTTAGGAAAGACAGGGAGTGGGGCCAACGTCCTGACTTTC.

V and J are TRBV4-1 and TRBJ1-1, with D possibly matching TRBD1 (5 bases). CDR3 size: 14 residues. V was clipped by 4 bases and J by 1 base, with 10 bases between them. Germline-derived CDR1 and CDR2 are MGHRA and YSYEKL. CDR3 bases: TGCGCCAGCAGCCTAGCTCAGGGGAACACTGAAGCTTTCTTT. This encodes CASSLAQGNTEAFF.

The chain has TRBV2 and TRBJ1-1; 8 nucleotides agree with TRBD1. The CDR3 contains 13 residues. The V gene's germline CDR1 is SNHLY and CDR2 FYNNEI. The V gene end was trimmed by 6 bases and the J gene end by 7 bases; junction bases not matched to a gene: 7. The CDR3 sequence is CASRGFDRGEAFF. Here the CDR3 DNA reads TGTGCCAGCAGAGGTTTCGACAGGGGTGAAGCTTTCTTT. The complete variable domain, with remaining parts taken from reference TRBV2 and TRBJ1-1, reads EPEVTQTPSHQVTQMGQEVILRCVPISNHLYFYWYRQILGQKVEFLVSFYNNEISEKSEIFDDQFSVERPDGSNFTLKIRSTKLEDSAMYFCASRGFDRGEAFFGQGTRLTVV.

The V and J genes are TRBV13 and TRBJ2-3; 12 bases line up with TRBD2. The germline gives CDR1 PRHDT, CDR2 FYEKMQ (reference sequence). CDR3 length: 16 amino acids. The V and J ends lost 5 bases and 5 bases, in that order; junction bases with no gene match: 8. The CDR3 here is CASSPRASGGGDTQYF. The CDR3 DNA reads TGTGCCAGCAGCCCCAGGGCTAGCGGGGGGGGAGATACGCAGTATTTT.

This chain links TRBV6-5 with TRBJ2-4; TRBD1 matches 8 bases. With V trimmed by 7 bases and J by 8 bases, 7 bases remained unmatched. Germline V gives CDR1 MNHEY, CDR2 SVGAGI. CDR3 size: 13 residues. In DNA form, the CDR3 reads TGTGCCAGCACCGGACAGGGTTTACACATTCAGTACTTC. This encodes CASTGQGLHIQYF.

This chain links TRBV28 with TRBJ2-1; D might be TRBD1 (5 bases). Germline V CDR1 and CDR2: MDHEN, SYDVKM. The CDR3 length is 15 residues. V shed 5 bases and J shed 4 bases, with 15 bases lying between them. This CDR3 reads CASSGGASRYNEQFF. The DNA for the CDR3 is TGTGCCAGCAGTGGTGGGGCCAGTCGTTACAATGAGCAGTTCTTC.

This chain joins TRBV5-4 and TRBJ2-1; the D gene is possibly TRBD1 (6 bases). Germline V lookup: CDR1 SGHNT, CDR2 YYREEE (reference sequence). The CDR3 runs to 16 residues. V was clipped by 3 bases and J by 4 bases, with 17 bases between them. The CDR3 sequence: CASSYPRGRIYNEQFF. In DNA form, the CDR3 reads TGTGCCAGCAGCTACCCCAGGGGACGAATTTACAATGAGCAGTTCTTC.

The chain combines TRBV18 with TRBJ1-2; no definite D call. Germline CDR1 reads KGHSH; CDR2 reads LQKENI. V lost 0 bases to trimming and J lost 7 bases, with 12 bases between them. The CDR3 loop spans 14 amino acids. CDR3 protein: CASSPPIPRGGYTF. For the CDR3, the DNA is TGTGCCAGCTCACCACCGATCCCCCGGGGTGGCTACACCTTC.